Following are 6 T cell receptor beta chains from one sample sequenced in a study of T cell responses to AZD1222 COVID-19 vaccine. Profiling relied on immunoSEQ multiplex PCR, and the TCRdb table lists in-frame clones only, not all of them. The data hold roughly 100,000 clones, with 88% observed a single time. This material consisted of peripheral blood, taken on day 0 of AZD1222 vaccination. These receptors all come from an adult in good health.

The CDR3 DNA follows: TGTGCCAGCAGTTCCCATACCCGGACAGGTTCCAACTATGGCTACACCTTC. Its protein product is CASSSHTRTGSNYGYTF. The chain joins TRBV28 to TRBJ1-2, with 7 positions matching TRBD1. The CDR3 is 17 amino acids. Germline V CDR1 and CDR2: MDHEN, SYDVKM. With V trimmed by 4 bases and J by 2 bases, 13 bases remained unmatched.

The chain links TRBV19 to TRBJ1-1; TRBD1 agrees at 7 bases. CDR3 size: 14 residues. V was clipped by 5 bases and J by 2 bases; unmatched bases: 5. The germline V gene has CDR1 LNHDA and CDR2 SQIVND (reference sequence). The CDR3 DNA reads as TGTGCCAGTAGTGCCCAGGGGGGAAACACTGAAGCTTTCTTT. It specifies CASSAQGGNTEAFF. The whole variable domain, remainder taken from reference TRBV19 and TRBJ1-1, is DGGITQSPKYLFRKEGQNVTLSCEQNLNHDAMYWYRQDPGQGLRLIYYSQIVNDFQKGDIAEGYSVSREKKESFPLTVTSAQKNPTAFYLCASSAQGGNTEAFFGQGTRLTVV.

The chain joins TRBV3-1 (or the pseudogene TRBV3-2) to TRBJ2-3; D not certain. Germline V gene lookup returns CDR1 LGHDT and CDR2 YNNKEL (reference sequence). Trimming took off 4 bases at V and 2 bases at J, with 10 bases between the two ends. The CDR3 is 14 amino acids. In DNA, the CDR3 is TGTGCCAGCAGCCCTTCCCGCACCACAGATACGCAGTATTTT. Its translation: CASSPSRTTDTQYF.

The chain is built from TRBV19 and TRBJ1-1; no clear D. The ends were cut back, 5 bases at V and 1 base at J, with 17 bases in the middle. CDR1 is LNHDA, CDR2 SQIVND, per germline (reference sequence). CDR3 length: 16 residues. CDR3 bases: TGTGCCAGTAGTGTTTCTTTGGGCGCACCGAACACTGAAGCTTTCTTT. Amino acid sequence: CASSVSLGAPNTEAFF.

The chain is built from TRBV9 and TRBJ2-1; D remains unclear. In germline, CDR1 is SGDLS, CDR2 YYNGEE. This CDR3 is 12 amino acids long. V lost 4 bases and J 6 bases, leaving 8 bases between the germline ends. The CDR3 nucleotides are TGTGCCAGCAGCCCCCAGGCCAATGAGCAGTTCTTC. Protein product: CASSPQANEQFF.

This clone was counted a single time. The genes are TRBV5-1 and TRBJ1-2; D is unclear. The CDR3 loop spans 14 amino acids. The V end lost 4 bases, the J end lost 5 bases, and 15 bases lay between the germline ends. Germline values: CDR1 SGHRS, CDR2 YFSETQ. CDR3 in DNA: TGCGCCAGCAGCCCCACCCCGGGCCCTTATGGCTACACCTTC. This encodes CASSPTPGPYGYTF.